This T cell receptor (beta chain) stems from a study of blood T cells in healthy people across ages. Primed by a sample-barcoded 5' primer and a J-beta primer mix, a second PCR proceeded for 7 to 11 cycles. TCRdb redid the calling of the 5' RACE reads with MiXCR, one entry per CDR3 protein. Of about 680,000 distinct CDR3 sequences listed, 45% to 50% are singletons. V lost 4 bases, J lost 4 bases, and 10 bases lay in between. The germline CDR1 and CDR2 sequences are SGHTA and FQGNSA. The CDR3 has 13 residues. This clonotype turned up a few times. This clonotype was obtained from a woman aged 55 to 70 in good health. The J gene is TRBJ1-2, the V gene TRBV7-2; no reliable D call. The sample was blood. The CDR3 nucleotides read TGTGCCAGCAGCTCCCAAGGCATCTATGGCTACACCTTC. Protein: CASSSQGIYGYTF.